The 9 T cell receptor beta chains reported below all come from one sample, sequenced in a study of T cells after yellow fever vaccination. TCRdb processed the 5' RACE reads anew with MiXCR; each CDR3 protein has one entry. Of 95,000 to 150,000 distinct CDR3 sequences listed, around 15% were seen once; the top ten hold roughly 45%. Source: CD8+ T cells sorted from PBMCs, taken 5 days after the yellow fever booster vaccination. These receptor sequences come from a man younger than 35 who received the YFV17D yellow fever vaccine.

The DNA for the CDR3 is TGTGCCAGCAGGCGGTCAGACTCCACCGGCGGGGGAGAGGAAAAACTGTTTTTT. It codes for CASRRSDSTGGGEEKLFF. The rearrangement joins TRBV6-1 to TRBJ1-4; possible D gene TRBD1, 5 bases. The CDR3 spans 18 residues. Per germline, CDR1 MNHNS and CDR2 SASEGT. Trimming cost V 6 bases and J 8 bases, with 28 bases left between them.

This clonotype was detected ten times or more. CDR3 protein: CASSRPFGAYEQYV. CDR3 in DNA: TGTGCCAGCAGTAGACCATTCGGGGCCTACGAGCAGTACGTC. This rearrangement joins TRBV28 to TRBJ2-7; maybe TRBD2 (5 bases). Germline V lookup: CDR1 MDHEN, CDR2 SYDVKM. V was clipped by 5 bases and J by 2 bases, with 13 bases between them. CDR3 size: 14 residues.

The V and J genes are TRBV7-6 and TRBJ1-2; D remains ambiguous. Germline V CDR1 and CDR2: SGHVS, FNYEAQ. The CDR3 length is 15 residues. Trimming shortened V by 5 bases and J by 8 bases, and 21 bases separated the two germline ends. The CDR3 sequence is CASSPKIGEAVGYTF. The CDR3 DNA sequence: TGTGCCAGCAGCCCGAAAATTGGCGAGGCTGTCGGCTACACCTTC.

In this sample, this clonotype turned up many times. The genes are TRBV7-6 and TRBJ2-5, with 8 bases matching TRBD1. CDR3 length: 16 amino acids. Germline V lookup: CDR1 SGHVS, CDR2 FNYEAQ. The junction had 6 bases not matched to a gene; V was cut back by 1 base and J by 2 bases. CDR3 bases: TGTGCCAGCAGCTTAGGGGGGACAGGCCTACAAGAGACCCAGTACTTC. Translated, it gives CASSLGGTGLQETQYF.

J is TRBJ1-5 and V is TRBV7-8, with unresolved D. Trimming cost V 0 bases and J 5 bases, with 14 bases left between them. The CDR3 consists of 16 residues. Germline V gene data show CDR1 as SGHVS and CDR2 as FQNEAQ. The CDR3 DNA follows: TGTGCCAGCAGCTTAGCGCAGGAAACAGTGTATCAGCCCCAGCATTTT. It translates to CASSLAQETVYQPQHF.

V gene TRBV11-2 combines with J gene TRBJ2-5; a weak D match, TRBD1 (7 bases). V lost 3 bases, J lost 5 bases, and 25 bases lay in between. Looked up from germline, CDR1 is SGHAT and CDR2 is FQNNGV. The CDR3 sequence is 18 residues long. The CDR3 here is CASSLNPAGQGVWETQYF. As DNA, the CDR3 is TGTGCCAGCAGCTTGAACCCAGCGGGTCAGGGGGTCTGGGAGACCCAGTACTTC.

This sequence joins TRBV7-2 and TRBJ1-5, with a weak D call TRBD1 (6 bases). The ends were cut back, 5 bases at V and 0 bases at J, with 20 bases in the middle. The CDR3 is 18 residues long. Germline V CDR1 and CDR2: SGHTA, FQGNSA. The CDR3 region has the DNA TGTGCCAGCAGCCGATGGACAGCGATGACTTATAGCAATCAGCCCCAGCATTTT. It codes for CASSRWTAMTYSNQPQHF.

The table lists this clonotype with a few counts. V usage is TRBV11-2 and J usage is TRBJ2-6, with D tentatively TRBD2 (6 bases). The CDR3 has 17 amino acids. Per germline, CDR1 SGHAT and CDR2 FQNNGV. The V end was cut by 1 base, the J end by 0 bases, with 10 bases between. Written as DNA, the CDR3 is TGTGCCAGCAGCTTAGGGTTCGGGAGCTCTGGGGCCAACGTCCTGACTTTC. It specifies CASSLGFGSSGANVLTF.

This clonotype was counted only a few times. This chain connects TRBV6-2 or TRBV6-3 to TRBJ2-7, with TRBD1 as a possible D gene (6 bases). This CDR3 contains 13 residues. The ends were cut back, 4 bases at V and 2 bases at J, with 9 bases in the middle. CDR1 and CDR2 from the germline V gene are MNHEY and SVGEGT. The CDR3 region has the DNA TGTGCCAGCAGTTTGCAGGGGACCTACGAGCAGTACGTC. It specifies CASSLQGTYEQYV.